Below, one TCR beta chain is given with its context. The data derive from a study of blood T cell repertoires in COVID-19. For the study at large: COVID-19 samples from acute and convalescent phases originated in the United States, Italy and Spain. The cDNA or gDNA used as material had been derived from T cells, B-cell-depleted T cells, or PBMCs.

The germline gives CDR1 WSHSY, CDR2 SAAADI. With 0 bases removed from V and 4 bases from J, the gap between germline ends came to 12 bases. The CDR3 loop spans 15 amino acids. Per the study methods: Nucleated cell number was recorded as an estimate derived from reference gene primer amplification. Measured with immunoSEQ multiplex PCR; TCRdb has only the in-frame clones, and not every one. From that table come the V and J calls and clone size; the DNA was used to work out D and trimming. The table shows a few hundred thousand clones, with 86% occurring only once. The sample was peripheral blood. The V gene is TRBV10-2, the J gene TRBJ1-1, with D hard to call. The source is a man older than 75 with acute or convalescent COVID-19. CDR3: CASSESGGSSTEAFF. The CDR3 region has the DNA TGCGCCAGCAGTGAGTCCGGAGGGAGTAGCACTGAAGCTTTCTTT.